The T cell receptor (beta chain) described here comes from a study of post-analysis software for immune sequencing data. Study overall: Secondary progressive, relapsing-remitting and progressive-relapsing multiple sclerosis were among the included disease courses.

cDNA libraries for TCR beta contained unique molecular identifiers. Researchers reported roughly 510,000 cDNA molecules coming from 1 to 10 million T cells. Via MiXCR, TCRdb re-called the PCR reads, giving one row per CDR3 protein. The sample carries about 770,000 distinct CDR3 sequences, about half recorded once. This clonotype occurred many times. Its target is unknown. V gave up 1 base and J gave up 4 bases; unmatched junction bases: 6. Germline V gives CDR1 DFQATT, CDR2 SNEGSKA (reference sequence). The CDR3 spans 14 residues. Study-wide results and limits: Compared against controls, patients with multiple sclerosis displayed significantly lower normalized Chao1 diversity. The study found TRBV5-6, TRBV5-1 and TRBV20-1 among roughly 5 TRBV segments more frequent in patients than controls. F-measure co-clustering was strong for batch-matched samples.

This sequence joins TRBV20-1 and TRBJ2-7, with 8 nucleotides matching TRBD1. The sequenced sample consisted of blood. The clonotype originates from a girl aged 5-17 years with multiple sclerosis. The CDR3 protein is CSARATDRDYEQYF. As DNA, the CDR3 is TGCAGTGCTAGAGCCACGGACAGGGATTACGAGCAGTACTTC.